These 30 T cell receptor beta chains were all obtained from the same sample, sequenced in a study of cytomegalovirus exposure and HLA in healthy donors. Both 60 Vbeta primers and 13 Jbeta primers went into the PCR. Clones were read by immunoSEQ multiplex PCR, and TCRdb kept only the in-frame ones, dropping some. Its listing shows roughly 74,000 clones. The specimen sequenced was PBMCs. These receptor sequences come from a female donor in good health and CMV-seropositive.

CDR3 amino acids: CASSLTRGEETQYF. The CDR3 DNA reads TGTGCCAGCAGTCTTACTCGTGGAGAAGAGACCCAGTACTTC. The V gene is TRBV6-6, the J gene TRBJ2-5; D call uncertain. CDR3 length: 14 residues. CDR1 is MNHNY and CDR2 is SVGAGI in the germline V gene (reference sequence). V lost 5 bases and J 3 bases, leaving 13 bases between the germline ends.

The chain joins TRBV5-4 to TRBJ1-1; perhaps TRBD1 as D (5 bases). Germline V gene data show CDR1 as SGHNT and CDR2 as YYREEE (reference sequence). Between the trimmed V and J ends, which lost 1 base and 5 bases, there was a span of 9 bases. The CDR3 is made up of 13 amino acids. Written as DNA, the CDR3 is TGTGCCAGCAGCTTGCCTCAGGGAACTGAAGCTTTCTTT. The encoded protein is CASSLPQGTEAFF.

This chain links TRBV4-3 with TRBJ2-3; D ambiguous. This CDR3 spans 16 amino acids. From germline, CDR1 is LGHNA and CDR2 YSLEER. Trimming left V 0 bases short and J 0 bases short, with 10 bases between. The chain's CDR3 is CASSQDAVPSTDTQYF. The CDR3 region has the DNA TGCGCCAGCAGCCAAGATGCAGTACCTAGCACAGATACGCAGTATTTT.

This chain joins TRBV25-1 and TRBJ2-1; D is undetermined. The germline gives CDR1 MGHDK, CDR2 SYGVNS. V gave up 4 bases and J gave up 0 bases, with 13 bases separating them. This CDR3 contains 16 residues. In DNA, the CDR3 is TGTGCCAGCAGTGCCCCGACTTATCGCTCCTACAATGAGCAGTTCTTC. Protein product: CASSAPTYRSYNEQFF. The whole variable domain, remainder taken from reference TRBV25-1 and TRBJ2-1, is EADIYQTPRYLVIGTGKKITLECSQTMGHDKMYWYQQDPGMELHLIHYSYGVNSTEKGDLSSESTVSRIRTEHFPLTLESARPSHTSQYLCASSAPTYRSYNEQFFGPGTRLTVL.

The chain uses TRBV6-4 and TRBJ2-5, with 8 bases matching TRBD2. There are 15 residues in the CDR3. From germline, CDR1 is MRHNA and CDR2 SNTAGT. J gave up 2 bases and V 7 bases, and 9 bases lay outside the gene matches. The CDR3 DNA follows: TGTGCCAGCACCGCAAGTAGCGGGAAGCAAGAGACCCAGTACTTC. Protein product: CASTASSGKQETQYF.

This chain connects TRBV7-2 to TRBJ2-6, with TRBD1 identical over 7 bases. There are 16 residues in the CDR3. The germline V gene has CDR1 SGHTA and CDR2 FQGNSA. The V segment lost 5 bases and the J segment 0 bases; nucleotides outside the gene matches: 4. CDR3 protein: CASSANRGSGANVLTF. The CDR3 DNA reads as TGTGCCAGCAGCGCGAACAGGGGCTCTGGGGCCAACGTCCTGACTTTC.

This chain uses TRBV6-5 with TRBJ2-5, with 7 bases aligning to TRBD1. V trimming: 8 bases; J trimming: 10 bases; junction bases outside the gene matches: 10. The CDR3 consists of 12 residues. Germline CDR1 MNHEY, CDR2 SVGAGI. The CDR3 here is CASGVRDRSQYF. For the CDR3, the DNA is TGTGCCAGCGGGGTTAGGGACAGAAGCCAGTACTTC.

This chain links TRBV7-9 with TRBJ2-7; D might be TRBD1 (5 bases). Germline V gene lookup returns CDR1 SEHNR and CDR2 FQNEAQ (reference sequence). The CDR3 contains 16 residues. V lost 5 bases and J 3 bases, leaving 20 bases between the germline ends. The CDR3 bases are TGTGCCAGCAGCAACCGATGGGGCACAGAGTACTACGAGCAGTACTTC. This translates into CASSNRWGTEYYEQYF.

The chain employs TRBV7-9 and TRBJ2-1; 8 bases fit TRBD2. The CDR3 covers 16 residues. Germline CDR1 is SEHNR and CDR2 is FQNEAQ (reference sequence). With 2 bases clipped from V and 6 bases from J, the junction kept 9 bases outside the gene matches. CDR3 DNA sequence: TGTGCCAGCAGCTTATTCCCCACGGCGGGGGGCAATGAGCAGTTCTTC. This codes for CASSLFPTAGGNEQFF.

V and J are TRBV18 and TRBJ2-1; D call uncertain. The V gene lost 6 bases and the J gene lost 6 bases, with 21 bases spanning the gap. Germline V gene data show CDR1 as KGHSH and CDR2 as LQKENI. The CDR3 is made up of 16 amino acids. The DNA of the CDR3 is TGTGCCAGCTCCCAGACTGGATTAGGCAAGAGCAATGAGCAGTTCTTC. Its translation: CASSQTGLGKSNEQFF. The full variable domain, with the rest looked up from reference TRBV18 and TRBJ2-1, is NAGVMQNPRHLVRRRGQEARLRCSPMKGHSHVYWYRQLPEEGLKFMVYLQKENIIDESGMPKERFSAEFPKEGPSILRIQQVVRGDSAAYFCASSQTGLGKSNEQFFGPGTRLTVL.

V gene TRBV5-8 combines with J gene TRBJ1-1, with 8 bases identical to TRBD1. The germline CDR1 and CDR2 sequences are SGHTS and YDEGEE. Germline trimming cut 1 base from V and 2 bases from J; bases unmatched to any gene: 7. The CDR3 length is 16 residues. The CDR3 nucleotides are TGTGCCAGCAGCTTGTACCAGGGGGCGAGAAACACTGAAGCTTTCTTT. Residues: CASSLYQGARNTEAFF.

The chain has TRBV30 and TRBJ1-2, with 7 bases matching TRBD1. The germline CDR1 and CDR2 sequences are GTSNPN and SVGIG (reference sequence). The V gene end was trimmed by 0 bases and the J gene end by 3 bases; junction bases not matched to a gene: 7. The CDR3 has 15 residues. The CDR3 region has the DNA TGTGCCTGGAGTGTAAAGGGGGCTGGATACTATGGCTACACCTTC. It codes for CAWSVKGAGYYGYTF.

The V and J genes are TRBV7-2 and TRBJ2-5, with 9 bases fitting TRBD1. With V trimmed by 1 base and J by 5 bases, 5 bases remained unmatched. The CDR3 sequence is 15 residues long. Germline V gives CDR1 SGHTA, CDR2 FQGNSA. CDR3 DNA sequence: TGTGCCAGCAGCTTAGGCGACAGGGGGACGGAGACCCAGTACTTC. This sequence encodes CASSLGDRGTETQYF. Supplemented by reference TRBV7-2 and TRBJ2-5, the full variable domain reads GAGVSQSPSNKVTEKGKDVELRCDPISGHTALYWYRQSLGQGLEFLIYFQGNSAPDKSGLPSDRFSAERTGGSVSTLTIQRTQQEDSAVYLCASSLGDRGTETQYFGPGTRLLVL.

The chain joins TRBV28 to TRBJ2-2; D is possibly TRBD1 (5 bases). The CDR3 consists of 15 residues. The V gene lost 0 bases and the J gene lost 5 bases, with 10 bases spanning the gap. Per germline, CDR1 MDHEN and CDR2 SYDVKM. The CDR3: CASSLWTETTGELFF. The CDR3 bases are TGTGCCAGCAGTTTATGGACAGAAACAACCGGGGAGCTGTTTTTT.

The gene calls are TRBV9 and TRBJ2-7; 7 nucleotides agree with TRBD2. Germline assignment: CDR1 SGDLS and CDR2 YYNGEE. V dropped 0 bases and J dropped 0; count of bases not matched to a gene: 6. The CDR3 is made up of 16 amino acids. This CDR3 reads CASSVEGSGISYEQYF. In DNA, the CDR3 is TGTGCCAGCAGCGTAGAAGGGAGCGGGATCTCCTACGAGCAGTACTTC.

The chain links TRBV5-1 to TRBJ2-1; possibly TRBD2 for D (6 bases). Per germline, CDR1 SGHRS and CDR2 YFSETQ. The length of the CDR3 is 15 residues. V was pared by 2 bases and J by 9 bases, with 18 bases between. Here the CDR3 reads CASSFRDGRSGEQFF. CDR3 nucleotide sequence: TGCGCCAGCAGCTTCCGGGACGGGAGATCGGGTGAGCAGTTCTTC. The full variable domain, rest sourced from reference TRBV5-1 and TRBJ2-1, is KAGVTQTPRYLIKTRGQQVTLSCSPISGHRSVSWYQQTPGQGLQFLFEYFSETQRNKGNFPGRFSGRQFSNSRSEMNVSTLELGDSALYLCASSFRDGRSGEQFFGPGTRLTVL.

This chain connects TRBV11-2 to TRBJ2-4, with D perhaps TRBD1 (6 bases). Germline V gives CDR1 SGHAT, CDR2 FQNNGV. The CDR3 contains 17 residues. V lost 5 bases to trimming and J lost 3 bases, with 20 bases between them. The CDR3 sequence is CASSTTLQGRGKNIQYF. In nucleotides, the CDR3 is TGTGCCAGCAGCACGACTCTACAGGGCCGGGGCAAAAACATTCAGTACTTC. The whole variable domain, remainder taken from reference TRBV11-2 and TRBJ2-4, is EAGVAQSPRYKIIEKRQSVAFWCNPISGHATLYWYQQILGQGPKLLIQFQNNGVVDDSQLPKDRFSAERLKGVDSTLKIQPAKLEDSAVYLCASSTTLQGRGKNIQYFGAGTRLSVL.

The V gene is TRBV10-1, the J gene TRBJ2-7; TRBD2 agrees at 11 bases. The V and J ends lost 6 bases and 3 bases, in that order; junction bases with no gene match: 4. Germline V gene lookup returns CDR1 WNHNN and CDR2 SYGVQD (reference sequence). The CDR3 runs to 14 residues. The CDR3 bases are TGCGCCAGCAGCCCCGGGACTAGCGGCTACGAGCAGTACTTC. This codes for CASSPGTSGYEQYF.

The chain couples TRBV2 to TRBJ1-3, with 9 nucleotides matching TRBD1. The germline CDR1 and CDR2 sequences are SNHLY and FYNNEI. The CDR3 has 15 residues. V lost 6 bases, J lost 2 bases, and 5 bases stayed unmatched. CDR3 DNA: TGTGCCAGCAGGGGGGACAGGGTGGCTGGAAACACCATATATTTT. Residues: CASRGDRVAGNTIYF.

This chain links TRBV11-2 with TRBJ2-7; D is unresolved. V lost 5 bases and J 5 bases, leaving 13 bases between the germline ends. CDR1 and CDR2 from the germline V gene are SGHAT and FQNNGV. The CDR3 spans 13 residues. This chain's CDR3 is CASSLWAYDEQYF. The CDR3 DNA reads as TGTGCCAGCAGCCTCTGGGCGTACGACGAGCAGTACTTC.

The CDR3 sequence is CASSGRTSLGEQFF. As DNA, the CDR3 is TGTGCCAGCAGCGGTAGGACTAGCCTCGGTGAGCAGTTCTTC. This chain joins TRBV7-2 and TRBJ2-1; TRBD2 aligns across 8 bases. CDR3 length: 14 residues. In germline, CDR1 is SGHTA, CDR2 FQGNSA. With V trimmed by 5 bases and J by 9 bases, 9 bases remained unmatched.

The chain employs TRBV5-6 and TRBJ2-7; 11 positions match TRBD2. V lost 4 bases and J lost 0; bases outside the gene matches: 12. This CDR3 comprises 18 residues. Germline V gene sequence: CDR1 SGHDT, CDR2 YYEEEE. This chain's CDR3 is CASSRLAGGLLNSYEQYF. The CDR3 region has the DNA TGTGCCAGCAGCCGTCTAGCGGGAGGTTTGCTGAACTCCTACGAGCAGTACTTC.

The chain couples TRBV19 to TRBJ1-2; tentatively, D is TRBD1 (6 bases). This CDR3 contains 14 residues. Germline V lookup: CDR1 LNHDA, CDR2 SQIVND (reference sequence). V lost 6 bases, J lost 8 bases, and 19 bases lay in between. The CDR3: CASRLRGQGQGYTF. Here the CDR3 DNA reads TGTGCCAGTAGACTAAGAGGGCAGGGGCAAGGCTACACCTTC.

J is TRBJ2-7 and V is TRBV7-9; the D gene is possibly TRBD1 (6 bases). Germline lookup yields CDR1 SEHNR and CDR2 FQNEAQ (reference sequence). V shed 2 bases and J shed 3 bases, with 11 bases lying between them. The CDR3 contains 14 residues. DNA for the CDR3: TGTGCCAGCAGCTTAAATGACAGGTACTACGAGCAGTACTTC. Amino acids: CASSLNDRYYEQYF.

The chain employs TRBV6-1 and TRBJ1-1; D gene unclear. Germline CDR1 and CDR2: MNHNS and SASEGT. There are 14 residues in the CDR3. V was cut by 7 bases and J by 1 base, with 13 bases left in between. The CDR3, as DNA: TGTGCCAGCACCCGAGGACGGGGGAACACTGAAGCTTTCTTT. This sequence encodes CASTRGRGNTEAFF.

This chain links TRBV29-1 with TRBJ2-5; D is uncertain. CDR3 length equals 16 residues. The germline CDR1 and CDR2 sequences are SQVTM and ANQGSEA. V was shortened by 4 bases and J by 2 bases, with 20 bases between the two germline ends. The CDR3 sequence is CSVVYPSFELQETQYF. The DNA of the CDR3 is TGCAGCGTTGTCTATCCCTCCTTCGAGCTTCAAGAGACCCAGTACTTC.

The chain carries TRBV18 and TRBJ1-1; D is undetermined. This CDR3 has 11 residues. Germline V gene sequence: CDR1 KGHSH, CDR2 LQKENI. V was trimmed by 6 bases and J by 9 bases, leaving 11 bases between them. The CDR3 DNA sequence: TGTGCCAGCTCGTCCGCAGGTCAAGCTTTCTTT. Residues: CASSSAGQAFF.

The CDR3 region has the DNA TGTGCCAGCACATCCCGGGAGGGCGCCAGCGAAAAACTGTTTTTT. Protein sequence: CASTSREGASEKLFF. The chain carries TRBV7-2 and TRBJ1-4; D is uncertain. The V and J ends lost 7 bases and 8 bases respectively, with 20 bases between them. Germline CDR1 is SGHTA and CDR2 is FQGNSA. This CDR3 is built from 15 residues.

The gene calls are TRBV5-4 and TRBJ1-3, with 7 bases lining up with TRBD1. CDR1 SGHNT and CDR2 YYREEE come from the germline V gene (reference sequence). With 5 bases clipped from V and 3 bases from J, the junction kept 5 bases outside the gene matches. The CDR3 has 14 residues. The chain's CDR3 is CASSLDRDGNTIYF. In DNA, the CDR3 is TGTGCCAGCAGTTTAGACAGGGATGGAAACACCATATATTTT.

This chain uses TRBV7-9 with TRBJ1-2; 8 bases map to TRBD1. The J segment lost 6 bases and the V segment lost 0 bases, leaving 6 bases of the junction unmatched. Germline loops: CDR1 SEHNR, CDR2 FQNEAQ (reference sequence). The CDR3 length is 15 residues. In DNA form, the CDR3 reads TGTGCCAGCAGCTTAGCGGGACAGGAGTTTCATGGCTACACCTTC. Protein: CASSLAGQEFHGYTF.